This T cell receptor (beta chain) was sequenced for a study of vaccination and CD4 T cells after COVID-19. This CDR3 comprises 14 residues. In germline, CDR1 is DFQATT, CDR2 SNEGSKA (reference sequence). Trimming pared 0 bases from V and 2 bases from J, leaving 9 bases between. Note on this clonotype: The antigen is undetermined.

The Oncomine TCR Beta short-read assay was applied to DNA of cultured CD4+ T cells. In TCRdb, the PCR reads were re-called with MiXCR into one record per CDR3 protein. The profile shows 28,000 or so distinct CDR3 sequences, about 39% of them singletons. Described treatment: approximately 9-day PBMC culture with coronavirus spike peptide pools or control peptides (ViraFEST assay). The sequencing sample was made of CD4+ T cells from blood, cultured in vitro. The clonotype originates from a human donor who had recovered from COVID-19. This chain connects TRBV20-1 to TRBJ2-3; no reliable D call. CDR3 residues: CSARDYQSTDTQYF. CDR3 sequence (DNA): TGCAGTGCTAGAGATTATCAATCCACAGATACGCAGTATTTT.